The clone carrying this T cell receptor beta chain was recorded many times. The antigen remains undetermined. The data derive from a study of T cells after yellow fever vaccination. The wider study: Some fractions had low cell numbers, and these were prepared with SMART-Seq v4 Ultra Low Input.

Overall study findings and caveats: Repertoires obtained by FACS sorting could include abundant clonotypes that entered as contaminants from the bulk population. Post-booster repertoires again held most primary-vaccination clones (just under 97% CD4, 75% to 90% CD8).

CDR1 is ENHRY, CDR2 SYGVKD, per germline. This CDR3 contains 11 residues. Deletions cut 7 bases from V and 9 bases from J, with 12 bases between. TCRdb redid the calling of the 5' RACE reads with MiXCR, one entry per CDR3 protein. The table records more than 65,000 distinct CDR3 sequences, more than 5.5% of them present only once. This sequence was found in a man aged 18 to 35 who received the YFV17D yellow fever vaccine. The starting material was CD8+ T cells sorted from PBMCs, obtained 10 days after the first yellow fever vaccination. The genes are TRBV10-3 and TRBJ1-2; possible D gene TRBD1, 5 bases. The CDR3 loop is CAIIQGDRYTF. The DNA of the CDR3 is TGTGCCATCATACAAGGGGATCGCTACACCTTC.